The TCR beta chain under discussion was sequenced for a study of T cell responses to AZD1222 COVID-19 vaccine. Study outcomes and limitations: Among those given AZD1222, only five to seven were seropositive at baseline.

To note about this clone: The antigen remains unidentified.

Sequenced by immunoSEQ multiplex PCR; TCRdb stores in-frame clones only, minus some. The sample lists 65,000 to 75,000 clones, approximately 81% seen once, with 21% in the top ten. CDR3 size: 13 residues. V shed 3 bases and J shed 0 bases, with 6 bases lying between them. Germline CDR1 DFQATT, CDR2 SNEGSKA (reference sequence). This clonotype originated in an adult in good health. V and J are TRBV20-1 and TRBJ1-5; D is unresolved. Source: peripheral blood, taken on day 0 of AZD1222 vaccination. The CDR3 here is CSASESSNQPQHF. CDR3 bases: TGCAGTGCTAGTGAGTCTAGCAATCAGCCCCAGCATTTT.